This TCR beta chain was observed in a study of T cell repertoires in cytomegalovirus infection. Study as a whole: CMV epitopes, recently identified HLA-C-restricted and well-studied HLA-B-restricted, were used. Signatures in public TCR beta sequences pointed to both CMV infection and matching HLA type. The study's findings and limits: Predominance within the ex vivo response was attributable to HLA-C-restricted CMV-specific TCR beta clonotypes.

CDR1 is SGHTA and CDR2 is FQGNSA in the germline V gene. This CDR3 spans 14 amino acids. V lost 5 bases and J lost 5; bases outside the gene matches: 8. This clonotype has ten or more counts. What it binds is not known. Via MiXCR, TCRdb re-called the reads, giving one row per CDR3 protein. The sample yields under 350,000 distinct CDR3 sequences, around 20% seen once. The chain joins TRBV7-2 to TRBJ1-2, with 7 positions matching TRBD1. This sequence originates from a human donor in good health (CMV status not recorded). Some clones in this sample may be carry-over from other donors' samples. Sample: cultured PBMCs, taken from culture after CMV antigen stimulation. The CDR3 bases are TGTGCCAGCAGCCCCGGGACAGAAAGATATGGCTACACCTTC. It codes for CASSPGTERYGYTF.